This is a list of T cell receptor beta chains from one sample in a study of regulatory T cells in long-lasting Graves disease. TCRdb fed the multiplex PCR reads into MiXCR, producing one record per CDR3 protein. Of about 430,000 distinct CDR3 sequences in the sample, over 14% were seen once. These data were also reused for a study on T cells in Graves' hyperthyroidism and ophthalmopathy.

The sample in question was peripheral blood mononuclear cells (PBMCs), obtained at new diagnosis, from a patient treated with antithyroid drugs. The receptors stem from a woman aged 40 to 55 with Graves disease. Each CDR3 is given with its conserved first and last residue.

CASSLAGLASYNEQFF | TRBV7-9
CASAQLDWAKETQYF | TRBV6-1
CASSLVSQGEYEQYF | TRBV5-5
CASSSPSRQYTDTQYF | TRBV7-8
CASSSRGRTLYNEQFF | TRBV7-9
CAWSLGPRAGELFF | TRBV30
CASRGTSGRFSSYEQYF | TRBV2
CASSLNRVLTDTQYF | TRBV7-2
CASSLGDGGPFNEQFF | TRBV5-4
CASSGTPGSAGELFF | TRBV2
CASSLEEDASYGYTF | TRBV11-2
CASSQDRGTAQHF | TRBV4-3
CASSLTEDEQYF | TRBV13
CASREDRWGNTEAFF | TRBV2
CASSLGGPGPVAFF | TRBV28
CASSPGWDEQFF | TRBV12-3/TRBV12-4
CASSERLAGSREQYF | TRBV2